The 21 T cell receptor beta chains below were found in one sample sequenced in a study of neurological immune-mediated disorders. Using its own MiXCR run on the 5' RACE reads, TCRdb lists one record per CDR3 protein. The top ten clones hold around 6% of a sample with around 94,000 distinct CDR3 sequences, around 3.4% of them seen once. Sample: PBMCs. The receptors were gathered from a woman aged 18-29 years with multiple sclerosis.

This clonotype was recorded at least ten times. The chain links TRBV6-5 to TRBJ2-2, with D unclear. This CDR3 contains 14 residues. The germline V gene encodes CDR1 MNHEY and CDR2 SVGAGI. V lost 0 bases, J lost 1 base, and 3 bases lay in between. CDR3 sequence (DNA): TGTGCCAGCAGTTACTCGGGGAACACCGGGGAGCTGTTTTTT. Residues: CASSYSGNTGELFF.

This clonotype was found many times. The J gene is TRBJ2-1, the V gene TRBV7-2; D gene ambiguous. The CDR3 has 12 residues. The V and J ends lost 5 bases and 8 bases respectively, with 10 bases between them. Germline loops: CDR1 SGHTA, CDR2 FQGNSA. In DNA form, the CDR3 reads TGTGCCAGCAGCCGACTTGGGGATGAGCAGTTCTTC. Its translation is CASSRLGDEQFF.

This clonotype came up many times. J is TRBJ1-1 and V is TRBV6-6; D gene unclear. V was pared by 4 bases and J by 4 bases, with 7 bases between. The CDR3 extends over 12 amino acids. Germline V CDR1 and CDR2: MNHNY, SVGAGI (reference sequence). The CDR3 nucleotides read TGTGCCAGCAGTTCTATTATCACTGAAGCTTTCTTT. Encoded protein: CASSSIITEAFF.

With regard to this clonotype: A clone one base away is much larger, so this may be a read error. This chain uses TRBV20-1 with TRBJ2-5, with 8 bases matching TRBD1. V lost 0 bases and J lost 5; bases outside the gene matches: 8. Germline V gives CDR1 DFQATT, CDR2 SNEGSKA (reference sequence). This CDR3 contains 15 residues. As DNA, the CDR3 is TGCAGTGCTAGAGATAGTGACAGGGGTTGTGAGACCCAGTACTTC. Its translation is CSARDSDRGCETQYF.

This clonotype was seen at least ten times. The genes are TRBV19 and TRBJ1-5, with TRBD1 as a possible D gene (5 bases). The CDR3 loop spans 18 amino acids. Germline V gene lookup returns CDR1 LNHDA and CDR2 SQIVND (reference sequence). V was clipped by 3 bases and J by 0 bases, with 18 bases between them. Here the CDR3 DNA reads TGTGCCAGTAGTATCGGGACCTCTACGGGTAATAGCAATCAGCCCCAGCATTTT. It encodes CASSIGTSTGNSNQPQHF.

This clonotype has at least ten counts. The chain uses TRBV10-3 and TRBJ2-7; 12 bases align to TRBD2. The CDR3 sequence is 18 residues long. CDR1 ENHRY and CDR2 SYGVKD come from the germline V gene. Losses at the gene ends were 0 bases for V and 2 bases for J; bases not matched to a gene: 8. The CDR3 protein is CAISESGASGRAPYEQYF. The CDR3 DNA follows: TGTGCCATCAGTGAGTCCGGGGCTAGCGGGAGGGCCCCCTACGAGCAGTACTTC.

This clonotype turned up a few times. The V and J genes are TRBV20-1 and TRBJ2-7; D possibly uses TRBD1 or TRBD2 (6 bases each). Trimming shortened V by 0 bases and J by 3 bases, and 15 bases separated the two germline ends. Germline V gene lookup returns CDR1 DFQATT and CDR2 SNEGSKA (reference sequence). This CDR3 spans 15 amino acids. CDR3 coding DNA: TGCAGTGCTAGAGATACGCAGGGGAGGATCTACGAGCAGTACTTC. Translated: CSARDTQGRIYEQYF.

This clonotype showed up many times. The chain couples TRBV20-1 to TRBJ2-3; D possibly corresponds to TRBD2 (5 bases). This CDR3 spans 11 amino acids. V was shortened by 7 bases and J by 0 bases, with 5 bases between the two germline ends. The germline CDR1 and CDR2 sequences are DFQATT and SNEGSKA (reference sequence). The CDR3: CSGESTDTQYF. CDR3 coding DNA: TGCAGTGGGGAGAGCACAGATACGCAGTATTTT.

This clonotype was counted ten times or more. This chain connects TRBV20-1 to TRBJ1-4; 7 positions agree with TRBD1. V was pared by 6 bases and J by 0 bases, with 7 bases of the junction left unmatched. The CDR3 loop spans 15 amino acids. Germline CDR1 reads DFQATT; CDR2 reads SNEGSKA (reference sequence). Written as DNA, the CDR3 is TGCAGTGCAAAGACAGGGATTGCAACTAATGAAAAACTGTTTTTT. It encodes CSAKTGIATNEKLFF.

This clonotype occurred many times. The rearrangement links TRBV18 to TRBJ2-1; D might be TRBD1 or TRBD2, each matching 5 bases. The V and J ends lost 5 bases and 3 bases respectively, with 14 bases between them. This CDR3 is 15 amino acids long. Germline CDR1 is KGHSH and CDR2 is LQKENI. This CDR3 reads CASSNAGTVYNEQFF. As DNA, the CDR3 is TGTGCCAGCTCAAACGCCGGGACGGTCTACAATGAGCAGTTCTTC.

This clonotype was counted many times. The rearrangement links TRBV6-2 or TRBV6-3 to TRBJ2-7; D call uncertain. This CDR3 has 13 amino acids. V was cut by 2 bases and J by 4 bases, with 9 bases left in between. Per germline, CDR1 MNHEY and CDR2 SVGEGT. CDR3 coding DNA: TGTGCCAGCAGTTACCCCTCTGGGTACGAGCAGTACTTC. Protein product: CASSYPSGYEQYF.

The sample holds many counts of this clonotype. The genes are TRBV20-1 and TRBJ2-7; maybe TRBD1 (5 bases). This CDR3 has 14 residues. V lost 3 bases to trimming and J lost 0 bases, with 12 bases between them. CDR1 and CDR2 from the germline V gene are DFQATT and SNEGSKA (reference sequence). CDR3 nucleotides: TGCAGTGCTAGTCAGGGCCTGACCTCCTACGAGCAGTACTTC. Translating gives CSASQGLTSYEQYF.

This clonotype was observed a handful of times. The chain uses TRBV28 and TRBJ2-7; D uncertain. Germline V gene sequence: CDR1 MDHEN, CDR2 SYDVKM. The V gene lost 5 bases and the J gene lost 9 bases, with 14 bases spanning the gap. CDR3 length: 12 amino acids. The CDR3 region has the DNA TGTGCCAGCAGTCTTGCCCCCGAAGCGCAGTACTTC. Translating gives CASSLAPEAQYF. Complete variable domain (other parts from reference TRBV28 and TRBJ2-7): DVKVTQSSRYLVKRTGEKVFLECVQDMDHENMFWYRQDPGLGLRLIYFSYDVKMKEKGDIPEGYSVSREKKERFSLILESASTNQTSMYLCASSLAPEAQYFGPGTRLTVT.

This clonotype was picked up many times. The chain employs TRBV7-2 and TRBJ2-7, with TRBD2 as a possible D gene (5 bases). V lost 6 bases and J lost 7, with 13 bases in between. The CDR3 covers 12 residues. The V gene's germline CDR1 is SGHTA and CDR2 FQGNSA. The CDR3 DNA reads as TGTGCCAGCAGTACACGTTCGGGGGAGCAGTACTTC. Protein: CASSTRSGEQYF.

This clonotype was recorded at least ten times. The V and J genes are TRBV7-3 and TRBJ2-5; no reliable D call. The germline V and J ends were trimmed by 5 bases and 9 bases, with 16 bases remaining between them. The CDR3 loop spans 13 amino acids. Germline loops: CDR1 SGHTA, CDR2 FQGTGA. DNA of the CDR3: TGTGCCAGCAGCCTTGAATTAGGGATGGCCCAGTACTTC. Amino acid sequence: CASSLELGMAQYF.

This clonotype was observed at least ten times. This sequence joins TRBV7-2 and TRBJ2-7; D is undetermined. Per germline, CDR1 SGHTA and CDR2 FQGNSA. The CDR3 has 11 amino acids. Trimming cost V 6 bases and J 6 bases, with 9 bases left between them. This chain's CDR3 is CASSSRVEQYF. Here the CDR3 DNA reads TGTGCCAGCAGTTCTCGGGTCGAGCAGTACTTC.

This clonotype was recorded at least ten times. J is TRBJ2-3 and V is TRBV5-1; 7 nucleotides match TRBD1. V shed 4 bases and J 3 bases; nucleotides not matched to a gene: 5. This CDR3 comprises 14 residues. Germline V gene sequence: CDR1 SGHRS, CDR2 YFSETQ. CDR3: CASSLGTVTDTQYF. The CDR3 DNA sequence: TGCGCCAGCAGCCTGGGGACAGTTACAGATACGCAGTATTTT.

There are many counts of this clonotype. V gene TRBV20-1 combines with J gene TRBJ2-1; TRBD1 agrees at 7 bases. The CDR3 contains 13 residues. After removal of 5 bases from V and 0 bases from J, the junction contained 1 base not matched to a gene. The germline V gene encodes CDR1 DFQATT and CDR2 SNEGSKA (reference sequence). The CDR3 loop reads CSAAGGSYNEQFF. CDR3 nucleotides: TGCAGTGCTGCAGGGGGCTCCTACAATGAGCAGTTCTTC.

This clonotype was picked up many times. The rearrangement links TRBV5-4 to TRBJ2-3; 10 nucleotides agree with TRBD2. The junction had 7 bases not matched to a gene; V was cut back by 4 bases and J by 2 bases. CDR3 length equals 16 residues. The germline V gene has CDR1 SGHNT and CDR2 YYREEE (reference sequence). The CDR3 is CASSLPLAGYTDTQYF. CDR3 nucleotides: TGTGCCAGCAGCCTCCCACTAGCGGGGTACACAGATACGCAGTATTTT.

This clonotype was detected many times. This chain uses TRBV29-1 with TRBJ1-2; no reliable D call. This CDR3 comprises 13 residues. The germline gives CDR1 SQVTM, CDR2 ANQGSEA. Between the trimmed V and J ends, which lost 4 bases and 4 bases, there was a span of 13 bases. The CDR3 sequence is CSVGIGPTYGYTF. The CDR3 region has the DNA TGCAGCGTTGGTATTGGACCGACCTATGGCTACACCTTC.

This chain joins TRBV27 and TRBJ1-5; 11 bases agree with TRBD1. Germline values: CDR1 MNHEY, CDR2 SMNVEV (reference sequence). V lost 6 bases, J lost 6 bases, and 10 bases stayed unmatched. This CDR3 contains 16 residues. The CDR3 DNA is TGTGCCAGCAGAGCCGGACAGGGGGCGTATTGTCAGCCCCAGCATTTT. This codes for CASRAGQGAYCQPQHF.